These 32 T cell receptor beta chains were all obtained from the same sample, sequenced in a study of blood T cell repertoires in COVID-19. The assay was immunoSEQ multiplex PCR, and TCRdb's table has in-frame clones only and misses some. This sample has some 180,000 clones; around 91% occur once, and the top ten carry approximately 0.64%. The specimen was peripheral blood. Receptor source: a man in his forties or fifties with acute or convalescent COVID-19.

CDR3 region: CASSIDLGTGVYEQYV. The CDR3 DNA reads as TGTGCCAGTAGTATAGATCTCGGGACAGGGGTCTACGAGCAGTACGTC. The rearrangement links TRBV19 to TRBJ2-7; 10 bases are shared with TRBD1. This CDR3 is 16 amino acids long. Germline values: CDR1 LNHDA, CDR2 SQIVND (reference sequence). V gave up 0 bases and J gave up 3 bases; unmatched junction bases: 5.

This clone came up once. This chain links TRBV28 with TRBJ2-2; D might be TRBD1 (5 bases). Trimming took off 2 bases at V and 8 bases at J, with 6 bases between the two ends. There are 12 residues in the CDR3. Per the germline V gene, CDR1 is MDHEN and CDR2 is SYDVKM. The CDR3 bases are TGTGCCAGCAGTTTAAACAGGGGGGAGCTGTTTTTT. It specifies CASSLNRGELFF.

This rearrangement joins TRBV2 to TRBJ1-5, with unresolved D. The germline V and J ends were trimmed by 3 bases and 1 base, with 7 bases remaining between them. This CDR3 has 14 amino acids. The V gene's germline CDR1 is SNHLY and CDR2 FYNNEI. CDR3 nucleotides: TGTGCCAGCAGTGATGAGATCAGCAATCAGCCCCAGCATTTT. Protein: CASSDEISNQPQHF.

The J gene is TRBJ2-5, the V gene TRBV7-3; D is perhaps TRBD1 (5 bases). From germline, CDR1 is SGHTA and CDR2 FQGTGA. This CDR3 is built from 12 residues. V lost 10 bases, J lost 1 base, and 10 bases lay in between. CDR3 DNA: TGTGCCAACGAGGACATCCAAGAGACCCAGTACTTC. Translated, it gives CANEDIQETQYF.

The V gene is TRBV19, the J gene TRBJ2-1; 7 bases line up with TRBD2. The V gene's germline CDR1 is LNHDA and CDR2 SQIVND (reference sequence). Unmatched junction bases numbered 11, after V lost 2 bases and J lost 4 bases. The CDR3 sequence is 17 residues long. The CDR3 DNA follows: TGTGCCAGTAGTATATGGGCTAGCGGAATTCTTTACAATGAGCAGTTCTTC. Its protein product is CASSIWASGILYNEQFF.

This chain joins TRBV7-9 and TRBJ1-3, with TRBD1 matching over 9 bases. V was clipped by 3 bases and J by 2 bases; unmatched bases: 5. The CDR3 covers 16 residues. The germline V gene encodes CDR1 SEHNR and CDR2 FQNEAQ (reference sequence). CDR3 sequence (DNA): TGTGCCAGCAGCTTTCCTGGACAGGGGACTGGAAACACCATATATTTT. It encodes CASSFPGQGTGNTIYF.

This chain connects TRBV6-2 or TRBV6-3 to TRBJ2-5, with 9 nucleotides matching TRBD2. The CDR3 covers 16 residues. Unmatched junction bases numbered 11, after V lost 6 bases and J lost 3 bases. CDR1 is MNHEY and CDR2 is SVGEGT in the germline V gene. The CDR3 nucleotides are TGTGCCAGCAGCTCAGCTATTCTAGCGGGGAAAGAGACCCAGTACTTC. Protein: CASSSAILAGKETQYF.

The chain joins TRBV27 to TRBJ2-7; 10 bases align to TRBD1. The CDR3 has 15 residues. CDR1 and CDR2 from the germline V gene are MNHEY and SMNVEV (reference sequence). J was trimmed by 4 bases and V by 5 bases; bases with no gene match: 8. The CDR3 DNA is TGTGCCAGCAGTCCGGGACAGGGGAGAGAGTACGAGCAGTACTTC. It specifies CASSPGQGREYEQYF.

This chain links TRBV27 with TRBJ2-1; possibly TRBD1 or TRBD2 for D (6 bases each). CDR3 length: 16 amino acids. V lost 6 bases to trimming and J lost 0 bases, with 15 bases between them. Germline assignment: CDR1 MNHEY and CDR2 SMNVEV (reference sequence). CDR3 DNA: TGTGCCAGCAGGTTAGGGGGGACCAACTCCTACAATGAGCAGTTCTTC. Translation: CASRLGGTNSYNEQFF.

Worth noting for this clone: The same CDR3 also results from other DNA sequences found in this sample. The chain carries TRBV10-3 and TRBJ2-3; D possibly corresponds to TRBD2 (5 bases). The CDR3 runs to 14 residues. V lost 3 bases to trimming and J lost 0 bases, with 7 bases between them. The germline V gene encodes CDR1 ENHRY and CDR2 SYGVKD. For the CDR3, the DNA is TGTGCCATCAGTGAACGGGGAAGCACAGATACGCAGTATTTT. Translation gives CAISERGSTDTQYF.

This chain joins TRBV11-3 and TRBJ1-1; perhaps TRBD1 as D (6 bases). Germline values: CDR1 SGHNT, CDR2 YENEEA. Trimming stripped 4 bases from V and 1 base from J, with 10 bases between. The CDR3 length is 14 residues. CDR3 DNA: TGTGCCAGCAGCTCCAGGGGCCCGAACACTGAAGCTTTCTTT. It yields the protein CASSSRGPNTEAFF.

This chain joins TRBV20-1 and TRBJ2-3; 10 positions agree with TRBD2. Germline CDR1 reads DFQATT; CDR2 reads SNEGSKA (reference sequence). The CDR3 extends over 16 amino acids. V lost 3 bases to trimming and J lost 10 bases; unmatched junction nucleotides: 16. The CDR3 region is CSASPPSGRLGSAQYF. The CDR3 DNA reads TGCAGTGCTAGTCCCCCTAGCGGGAGATTGGGATCGGCGCAGTATTTT.

V gene TRBV11-2 combines with J gene TRBJ1-1, with 7 bases lining up with TRBD1. With 4 bases clipped from V and 1 base from J, the junction kept 6 bases outside the gene matches. The CDR3 extends over 15 amino acids. Germline V gene lookup returns CDR1 SGHAT and CDR2 FQNNGV. The CDR3 nucleotides are TGTGCCAGCAGCTGGCAGGGGACAGCGAACACTGAAGCTTTCTTT. It specifies CASSWQGTANTEAFF.

CDR3 region: CASGPAGGEQFF. The CDR3 DNA is TGTGCCAGCGGCCCGGCTGGCGGTGAGCAGTTCTTC. This chain links TRBV5-5 with TRBJ2-1; D is unclear. This CDR3 region has 12 residues. The germline V and J ends were trimmed by 7 bases and 9 bases, with 14 bases remaining between them. Germline V CDR1 and CDR2: SGHKS, YYEKEE (reference sequence).

The rearrangement uses TRBV21-1 and TRBJ2-5; the DNA was not used to check the table's D call, TRBD2. TRBV21-1 is a known pseudogene. The CDR3 sequence is 15 residues long. The DNA for the CDR3 is TGTGCCAGCAGCAAAGGGTCCCGGGTAAAAGAGACCCAGTACTTC. It codes for CASSKGSRVKETQYF.

V is TRBV10-3 and J is TRBJ2-7; 14 bases agree with TRBD2. Germline V lookup: CDR1 ENHRY, CDR2 SYGVKD. With 6 bases clipped from V and 5 bases from J, the junction kept 6 bases outside the gene matches. CDR3 length equals 15 residues. CDR3 bases: TGTGCCATCAGGGGACTAGCGGGAGCGGTGGACGAGCAGTACTTC. This codes for CAIRGLAGAVDEQYF.

This clone was seen only once. The chain recombines TRBV7-6 with TRBJ2-1, with D possibly being TRBD2 (5 bases). The germline V gene encodes CDR1 SGHVS and CDR2 FNYEAQ. V was pared by 1 base and J by 1 base, with 11 bases between. This CDR3 contains 16 residues. CDR3 region: CASSLVRTGSYNEQFF. CDR3 coding DNA: TGTGCCAGCAGCTTAGTTAGAACGGGGTCCTACAATGAGCAGTTCTTC.

This clone came up once. The J gene is TRBJ1-2, the V gene TRBV10-3, with D unresolved. Germline CDR1 ENHRY, CDR2 SYGVKD. The V end lost 10 bases, the J end lost 2 bases, and 8 bases lay between the germline ends. This CDR3 spans 11 amino acids. CDR3 coding DNA: TGTGCCACTACGGAGAACTATGGCTACACCTTC. It encodes CATTENYGYTF.

The J gene is TRBJ1-3, the V gene TRBV7-2; 7 positions agree with TRBD1. V trimming: 4 bases; J trimming: 2 bases; junction bases outside the gene matches: 11. The germline V gene has CDR1 SGHTA and CDR2 FQGNSA. This CDR3 has 17 residues. The CDR3 spells CASSSRQGGAPGNTIYF. As DNA, the CDR3 is TGTGCCAGCAGCTCCCGACAGGGTGGGGCTCCTGGAAACACCATATATTTT.

This chain uses TRBV13 with TRBJ1-3; no firm D call. The CDR3 spans 15 residues. Germline CDR1 PRHDT, CDR2 FYEKMQ (reference sequence). V was cut by 0 bases and J by 2 bases, with 8 bases left in between. The CDR3 loop reads CASSLGGSPGNTIYF. The CDR3 bases are TGTGCCAGCAGCTTAGGCGGGAGCCCTGGAAACACCATATATTTT.

The V gene is TRBV27, the J gene TRBJ1-1, with D uncertain. The CDR3 length is 14 residues. Per the germline V gene, CDR1 is MNHEY and CDR2 is SMNVEV (reference sequence). Trimming left V 2 bases short and J 1 base short, with 8 bases between. DNA of the CDR3: TGTGCCAGCAGTTTACTAGGGAGGAACACTGAAGCTTTCTTT. Translated, it gives CASSLLGRNTEAFF.

The chain joins TRBV7-2 to TRBJ2-7, with TRBD2 matching over 7 bases. The V and J ends lost 1 base and 2 bases, in that order; junction bases with no gene match: 11. This CDR3 is built from 17 residues. Germline CDR1 reads SGHTA; CDR2 reads FQGNSA. CDR3 coding DNA: TGTGCCAGCAGCTTAGTGGGAGGGTCAGGGCGAGCCTACGAGCAGTACGTC. Translated, it gives CASSLVGGSGRAYEQYV.

The V gene is TRBV27, the J gene TRBJ2-2, with TRBD1 as a possible D gene (5 bases). CDR1 is MNHEY, CDR2 SMNVEV, per germline (reference sequence). CDR3 length: 17 amino acids. With 2 bases removed from V and 1 base from J, the gap between germline ends came to 14 bases. CDR3 nucleotides: TGTGCCAGCAGTTTAAGGACACCACCGTGGAACACCGGGGAGCTGTTTTTT. Its protein is CASSLRTPPWNTGELFF.

V and J are TRBV13 and TRBJ2-3; D is unresolved. The CDR3 extends over 12 amino acids. The germline V and J ends were trimmed by 2 bases and 5 bases, with 5 bases remaining between them. Germline V lookup: CDR1 PRHDT, CDR2 FYEKMQ (reference sequence). DNA of the CDR3: TGTGCCAGCAGCTTATCCGGAGATACGCAGTATTTT. It specifies CASSLSGDTQYF. Drawing the rest from reference TRBV13 and TRBJ2-3, the complete variable domain is AAGVIQSPRHLIKEKRETATLKCYPIPRHDTVYWYQQGPGQDPQFLISFYEKMQSDKGSIPDRFSAQQFSDYHSELNMSSLELGDSALYFCASSLSGDTQYFGPGTRLTVL.

This sequence joins TRBV9 and TRBJ2-3; 13 bases match TRBD2. The CDR3 is 15 residues long. V was pared by 4 bases and J by 10 bases, with 9 bases of the junction left unmatched. Looked up from germline, CDR1 is SGDLS and CDR2 is YYNGEE. CDR3 residues: CASSPTGLAGAAQYF. In DNA form, the CDR3 reads TGTGCCAGCAGCCCGACAGGACTAGCGGGAGCCGCGCAGTATTTT.

J is TRBJ2-3 and V is TRBV6-4; the match to TRBD1 covers 10 bases. Germline CDR1 is MRHNA and CDR2 is SNTAGT. CDR3 size: 13 residues. Trimming cost V 8 bases and J 3 bases; bases outside gene matches: 2. CDR3 loop: CASGGQGTDTQYF. DNA for the CDR3: TGTGCCAGCGGGGGACAGGGGACAGATACGCAGTATTTT.

The chain recombines TRBV29-1 with TRBJ2-1; D is unresolved. V was pared by 7 bases and J by 2 bases, with 15 bases between. The CDR3 is 14 amino acids. CDR1 SQVTM and CDR2 ANQGSEA come from the germline V gene. This chain's CDR3 is CSAAQGQAYNEQFF. CDR3 nucleotides: TGCAGCGCCGCACAAGGTCAGGCCTACAATGAGCAGTTCTTC.

J is TRBJ1-1 and V is TRBV19; D ambiguous. CDR3 length: 12 residues. Germline loops: CDR1 LNHDA, CDR2 SQIVND (reference sequence). V was clipped by 8 bases and J by 4 bases, with 11 bases between them. CDR3 coding DNA: TGTGCCAGTCTGTCCCGGGGCACTGAAGCTTTCTTT. This encodes CASLSRGTEAFF. The full variable domain, with the rest looked up from reference TRBV19 and TRBJ1-1, is DGGITQSPKYLFRKEGQNVTLSCEQNLNHDAMYWYRQDPGQGLRLIYYSQIVNDFQKGDIAEGYSVSREKKESFPLTVTSAQKNPTAFYLCASLSRGTEAFFGQGTRLTVV.

The CDR3: CATKTDNEQFF. In DNA form, the CDR3 reads TGTGCCACGAAGACAGACAATGAGCAGTTCTTC. V gene TRBV10-3 combines with J gene TRBJ2-1; D might be TRBD1 (5 bases). The length of the CDR3 is 11 residues. V lost 10 bases and J 5 bases, leaving 9 bases between the germline ends. CDR1 is ENHRY, CDR2 SYGVKD, per germline.

This clone came up a few times. The gene calls are TRBV30 and TRBJ1-6; D is perhaps TRBD1 (5 bases). V lost 2 bases, J lost 8 bases, and 13 bases lay in between. Germline assignment: CDR1 GTSNPN and CDR2 SVGIG (reference sequence). CDR3 size: 14 residues. The CDR3: CAWSRGVDYSPLHF. The DNA for the CDR3 is TGTGCCTGGAGTCGGGGGGTTGATTATTCACCCCTCCACTTT.

This clone was counted a few times. J is TRBJ1-2 and V is TRBV9; 8 nucleotides match TRBD1. CDR3 length: 15 residues. Germline V gives CDR1 SGDLS, CDR2 YYNGEE. Trimming removed 0 bases from V and 4 bases from J; junction bases left unmatched: 5. The CDR3 region is CASSVEGQGAYGYTF. The CDR3 region has the DNA TGTGCCAGCAGCGTAGAGGGGCAGGGGGCCTATGGCTACACCTTC.

The CDR3 nucleotides are TGTGCCTGGAGTGCGACAGGGAGTGGGGAGCTGTTTTTT. Residues: CAWSATGSGELFF. The rearrangement links TRBV30 to TRBJ2-2; 7 bases match TRBD1. The CDR3 spans 13 residues. The junction had 4 bases not matched to a gene; V was cut back by 1 base and J by 8 bases. CDR1 and CDR2 (germline): GTSNPN, SVGIG (reference sequence).